What follows are 23 T cell receptor beta chains derived from one specimen sequenced in a study of identical twins. TCRdb passed the 5' RACE reads through MiXCR, listing each CDR3 protein once. The table lists approximately 350,000 distinct CDR3 sequences, 12% of them singletons, with 7.2% in the top ten. The sample also formed part of further work on yellow fever vaccine responses in identical twins.

The specimen was CD8+ T cells sorted from blood. These receptors were collected from a woman between 18 and 30 years old in good health.

The chain couples TRBV7-6 to TRBJ2-2, with 9 bases fitting TRBD2. V was clipped by 5 bases and J by 0 bases; unmatched bases: 10. The CDR3 has 18 amino acids. In germline, CDR1 is SGHVS, CDR2 FNYEAQ. CDR3: CASSTGLAGITNTGELFF. As DNA, the CDR3 is TGTGCCAGCAGCACCGGGCTAGCGGGAATTACGAACACCGGGGAGCTGTTTTTT.

At least ten counts were recorded for this clonotype. This chain connects TRBV6-5 to TRBJ2-2; D is unclear. V was clipped by 0 bases and J by 2 bases, with 7 bases between them. Germline assignment: CDR1 MNHEY and CDR2 SVGAGI. The CDR3 extends over 15 amino acids. The DNA of the CDR3 is TGTGCCAGCAGTTACTCGGCAGACAACACCGGGGAGCTGTTTTTT. Amino acids: CASSYSADNTGELFF.

The chain joins TRBV12-3 or TRBV12-4 to TRBJ2-5; D is possibly TRBD2 (6 bases). Trimming took 5 bases from V and 9 from J, leaving 13 bases between them. The CDR3 has 12 amino acids. For the CDR3, the DNA is TGTGCCAGCAGTCCCGGAGGAGGGGCCCAGTACTTC. Protein product: CASSPGGGAQYF.

The chain employs TRBV24-1 and TRBJ2-7, with 7 bases that match TRBD1. Per germline, CDR1 KGHDR and CDR2 SFDVKD. The CDR3 consists of 14 residues. V lost 4 bases and J lost 5; bases outside the gene matches: 7. The CDR3 DNA follows: TGTGCCACCAGTGACCACAGGGGAGAGGACGAGCAGTACTTC. It yields the protein CATSDHRGEDEQYF.

Only a few counts were recorded for this clonotype. The rearrangement joins TRBV7-7 to TRBJ2-3; 11 positions match TRBD1. Germline loops: CDR1 SSHAT, CDR2 FNYEAQ (reference sequence). Trimming took 5 bases from V and 2 from J; bases not matched to a gene: 3. The CDR3 totals 15 residues. This CDR3 reads CASSEDRGPTDTQYF. The CDR3 DNA is TGTGCCAGCAGCGAGGACAGGGGGCCCACAGATACGCAGTATTTT. The full variable domain, completed using reference TRBV7-7 and TRBJ2-3, is GAGVSQSPRYKVTKRGQDVTLRCDPISSHATLYWYQQALGQGPEFLTYFNYEAQPDKSGLPSDRFSAERPEGSISTLTIQRTEQRDSAMYRCASSEDRGPTDTQYFGPGTRLTVL.

The chain uses TRBV28 and TRBJ2-5, with D unresolved. The CDR3 has 14 residues. Germline values: CDR1 MDHEN, CDR2 SYDVKM. V gave up 3 bases and J gave up 1 base, with 9 bases separating them. The CDR3 coding sequence is TGTGCCAGCAGTTTGCAGATCCTCCAAGAGACCCAGTACTTC. Translation: CASSLQILQETQYF.

This clonotype turned up a few times. The rearrangement uses TRBV7-9 and TRBJ1-4; 9 nucleotides agree with TRBD1. Germline V gives CDR1 SEHNR, CDR2 FQNEAQ (reference sequence). This CDR3 comprises 15 residues. With 2 bases clipped from V and 8 bases from J, the junction kept 6 bases outside the gene matches. Here the CDR3 reads CASSLLDRGGEKLFF. For the CDR3, the DNA is TGTGCCAGCAGCTTATTGGACAGGGGAGGGGAAAAACTGTTTTTT.

This clonotype was counted between two and nine times. The rearrangement links TRBV7-2 to TRBJ2-5; 8 nucleotides align to TRBD2. The CDR3 spans 17 residues. With V trimmed by 2 bases and J by 1 base, 9 bases remained unmatched. Germline CDR1 reads SGHTA; CDR2 reads FQGNSA. The CDR3 sequence is CASSLNSGTQLQETQYF. CDR3 nucleotides: TGTGCCAGCAGCTTAAATAGCGGGACACAGCTCCAAGAGACCCAGTACTTC.

The chain is built from TRBV12-3 or TRBV12-4 and TRBJ2-1; D call uncertain. Trimming stripped 3 bases from V and 4 bases from J, with 7 bases between. The CDR3 runs to 13 residues. CDR3 DNA sequence: TGTGCCAGCAGTTTCGTGGAGTACAATGAGCAGTTCTTC. Translated, it gives CASSFVEYNEQFF.

This clonotype was detected a few times. The V call is TRBV2, the J call TRBJ1-5, with D unresolved. Per germline, CDR1 SNHLY and CDR2 FYNNEI. V shed 4 bases and J shed 2 bases, with 6 bases lying between them. The CDR3 sequence is 13 residues long. DNA of the CDR3: TGTGCCAGCAGTGTTTCGGGCAATCAGCCCCAGCATTTT. Translation gives CASSVSGNQPQHF.

V is TRBV28 and J is TRBJ2-7; the D call may be TRBD1 or TRBD2 (5 bases each). Trimming shortened V by 6 bases and J by 2 bases, and 20 bases separated the two germline ends. Germline V CDR1 and CDR2: MDHEN, SYDVKM. This CDR3 comprises 16 residues. The CDR3 protein is CASSTRGVPAAYEQYF. The DNA for the CDR3 is TGTGCCAGCAGCACCCGAGGGGTGCCCGCCGCCTACGAGCAGTACTTC.

This clonotype was observed at least ten times. The genes are TRBV12-3 or TRBV12-4 and TRBJ2-1; a weak D match, TRBD1 (6 bases). This CDR3 has 12 residues. V lost 6 bases to trimming and J lost 8 bases, with 11 bases between them. This CDR3 is CASSSGVDEQFF. As DNA, the CDR3 is TGTGCCAGCAGCTCAGGGGTGGATGAGCAGTTCTTC.

A few counts support this clonotype. V and J are TRBV7-9 and TRBJ2-2; D remains unclear. Per the germline V gene, CDR1 is SEHNR and CDR2 is FQNEAQ (reference sequence). V was cut by 0 bases and J by 2 bases, with 13 bases left in between. This CDR3 spans 17 amino acids. The CDR3 nucleotides read TGTGCCAGCAGCTTAGCGTCTTCCCCCTTCAACACCGGGGAGCTGTTTTTT. Translation gives CASSLASSPFNTGELFF.

This clonotype occurred a few times. The gene calls are TRBV10-3 and TRBJ2-3; maybe TRBD1 (6 bases). CDR3 length: 14 amino acids. Germline lookup yields CDR1 ENHRY and CDR2 SYGVKD. The ends were cut back, 11 bases at V and 1 base at J, with 16 bases in the middle. For the CDR3, the DNA is TGTGCCCATCGAGATGACAGGCGCACAGATACGCAGTATTTT. The encoded protein is CAHRDDRRTDTQYF.

The table lists this clonotype with many counts. This chain joins TRBV4-1 and TRBJ2-3; 8 bases are a match to TRBD1. V was clipped by 8 bases and J by 5 bases; unmatched bases: 9. The germline gives CDR1 MGHRA, CDR2 YSYEKL. The CDR3 extends over 14 amino acids. The CDR3 loop is CASRAGTGVDTQYF. The CDR3 DNA is TGCGCCAGCCGAGCCGGGACAGGTGTAGATACGCAGTATTTT.

This chain uses TRBV6-1 with TRBJ2-5, with D perhaps TRBD1 (7 bases). The V gene lost 6 bases and the J gene lost 1 base, with 15 bases spanning the gap. CDR1 is MNHNS and CDR2 is SASEGT in the germline V gene. The CDR3 has 15 residues. CDR3 region: CASRHDREAQETQYF. CDR3 coding DNA: TGTGCCAGCAGACACGACAGGGAGGCCCAAGAGACCCAGTACTTC.

V and J are TRBV9 and TRBJ1-1; 7 nucleotides match TRBD1. This CDR3 has 17 amino acids. Trimming removed 0 bases from V and 1 base from J; junction bases left unmatched: 9. Germline CDR1 is SGDLS and CDR2 is YYNGEE. CDR3 in DNA: TGTGCCAGCAGCGTAGATAGAGGGGGCCCCGAGAACACTGAAGCTTTCTTT. Its translation: CASSVDRGGPENTEAFF.

The sample holds many counts of this clonotype. CDR3: CAVTNGALGNEQFF. The CDR3 DNA follows: TGTGCCGTGACGAACGGAGCCCTGGGAAATGAGCAGTTCTTC. The gene calls are TRBV10-3 and TRBJ2-1, with no clear D. Per the germline V gene, CDR1 is ENHRY and CDR2 is SYGVKD. V lost 11 bases, J lost 7 bases, and 21 bases lay in between. The CDR3 sequence is 14 residues long.

This clonotype was counted only a few times. J is TRBJ2-1 and V is TRBV7-8; 12 nucleotides agree with TRBD2. Trimming cost V 3 bases and J 7 bases; bases outside gene matches: 13. Germline CDR1 is SGHVS and CDR2 is FQNEAQ. This CDR3 spans 18 amino acids. CDR3 sequence reads: CASSLLAGGPSLGNEQFF. The CDR3 DNA follows: TGTGCCAGCAGCTTGCTAGCGGGAGGGCCTAGTCTGGGGAATGAGCAGTTCTTC.

The CDR3 sequence is CASSGDGTHVDTQYF. The CDR3 DNA reads as TGTGCCAGCAGCGGGGACGGGACCCACGTGGATACGCAGTATTTT. The chain uses TRBV7-9 and TRBJ2-3; the D gene could be TRBD1 or TRBD2 (5 bases each). V lost 5 bases and J 6 bases, leaving 18 bases between the germline ends. The germline V gene has CDR1 SEHNR and CDR2 FQNEAQ (reference sequence). The CDR3 runs to 15 residues.

The V call is TRBV7-6, the J call TRBJ2-6; no reliable D call. V shed 4 bases and J shed 0 bases, with 4 bases lying between them. Germline V gives CDR1 SGHVS, CDR2 FNYEAQ. The CDR3 totals 14 residues. The CDR3 nucleotides are TGTGCCAGCAGCTCTATCTCTGGGGCCAACGTCCTGACTTTC. Residues: CASSSISGANVLTF.

This clonotype was observed a few times. The chain is built from TRBV3-1 and TRBJ2-2; D perhaps matches TRBD2 (6 bases). V was trimmed by 3 bases and J by 5 bases, leaving 13 bases between them. The length of the CDR3 is 15 residues. Germline lookup yields CDR1 LGHDT and CDR2 YNNKEL (reference sequence). The CDR3 DNA is TGTGCCAGCAGCCATCTTTTCAGCGGGACCGGGGAGCTGTTTTTT. Translation: CASSHLFSGTGELFF.

V usage is TRBV27 and J usage is TRBJ1-1; D is undetermined. V was trimmed by 4 bases and J by 1 base, leaving 7 bases between them. Per germline, CDR1 MNHEY and CDR2 SMNVEV (reference sequence). The CDR3 consists of 13 residues. The DNA of the CDR3 is TGTGCCAGCAGTTGGGGAGAGAACACTGAAGCTTTCTTT. Its protein product is CASSWGENTEAFF.